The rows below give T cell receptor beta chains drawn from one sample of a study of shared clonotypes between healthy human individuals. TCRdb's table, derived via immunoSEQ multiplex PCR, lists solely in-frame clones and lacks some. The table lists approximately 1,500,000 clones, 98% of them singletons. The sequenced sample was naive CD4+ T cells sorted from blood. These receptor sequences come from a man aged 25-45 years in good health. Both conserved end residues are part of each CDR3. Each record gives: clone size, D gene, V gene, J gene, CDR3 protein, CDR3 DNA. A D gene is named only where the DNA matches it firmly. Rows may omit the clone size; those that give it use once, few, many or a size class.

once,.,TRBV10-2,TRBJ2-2,CASSLQGIIGELFF,TGCGCCAGCAGTCTTCAGGGAATAATCGGGGAGCTGTTTTTT
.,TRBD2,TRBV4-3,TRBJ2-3,CASSLRASGIRDTQYF,TGCGCCAGCAGCCTCCGTGCTAGCGGGATTAGAGATACGCAGTATTTT
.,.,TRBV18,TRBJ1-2,CASARVGVSSYTF,TGTGCCAGCGCCAGGGTGGGTGTAAGTAGTTACACCTTC
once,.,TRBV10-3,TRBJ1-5,CATRWTDNQPQHF,TGTGCCACCAGATGGACGGACAATCAGCCCCAGCATTTT
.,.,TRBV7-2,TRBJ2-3,CASSLGFAGPREDTQYF,TGTGCCAGCAGCTTAGGGTTTGCAGGCCCGCGGGAAGATACGCAGTATTTT
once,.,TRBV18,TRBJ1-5,CASSPFAGDGQPQHF,TGTGCCAGCTCACCATTTGCAGGGGATGGTCAGCCCCAGCATTTT
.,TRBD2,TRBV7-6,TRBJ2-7,CASSFSGGTYEQYF,TGTGCCAGCAGCTTTAGCGGGGGGACCTACGAGCAGTACTTC
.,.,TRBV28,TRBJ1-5,CASRPGATGLPQHF,TGTGCCAGCAGACCTGGAGCGACTGGGTTGCCCCAGCATTTT
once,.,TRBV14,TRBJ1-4,CASSRGRNEKLFF,TGTGCCAGCAGCCGGGGCCGAAATGAAAAACTGTTTTTT
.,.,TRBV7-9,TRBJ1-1,CASSFGGRVSEAFF,TGTGCCAGCAGCTTCGGGGGTAGGGTCTCTGAAGCTTTCTTT
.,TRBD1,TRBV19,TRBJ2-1,CASAQGFEQFF,TGTGCCAGTGCACAGGGGTTTGAGCAGTTCTTC
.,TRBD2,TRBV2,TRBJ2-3,CASNGLAEDTQYF,TGTGCCAGCAACGGACTAGCCGAGGATACGCAGTATTTT
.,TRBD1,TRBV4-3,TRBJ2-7,CASSRIPGQGTYEQYF,TGCGCCAGCAGCCGGATACCGGGACAGGGAACCTACGAGCAGTACTTC
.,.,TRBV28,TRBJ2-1,CASTPHQGRPILDNEQFF,TGTGCCAGCACTCCCCACCAGGGGCGACCTATTTTGGACAATGAGCAGTTCTTC
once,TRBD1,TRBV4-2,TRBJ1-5,CASSQRQGIDQPQHF,TGTGCCAGCAGCCAACGACAGGGTATCGATCAGCCCCAGCATTTT
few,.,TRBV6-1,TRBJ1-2,CASSEMGDYGYTF,TGTGCCAGCAGTGAAATGGGAGACTATGGCTACACCTTC
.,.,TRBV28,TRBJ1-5,CASSLKLGPADQPQHF,TGTGCCAGCAGTTTAAAATTGGGGCCAGCAGATCAGCCCCAGCATTTT
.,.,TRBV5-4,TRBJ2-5,CASSSGTMQETQYF,TGTGCCAGCAGTTCCGGGACCATGCAAGAGACCCAGTACTTC
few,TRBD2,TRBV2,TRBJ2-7,CASSVAGGRGYEQYF,TGTGCCAGCAGTGTTGCGGGCGGGAGGGGCTACGAGCAGTACTTC
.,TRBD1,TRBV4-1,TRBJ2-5,CASSQGPGQGVWPQYF,TGCGCCAGCAGCCAGGGACCGGGACAGGGGGTTTGGCCCCAGTACTTC
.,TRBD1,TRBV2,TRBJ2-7,CASSGKGTGFTYEQYF,TGTGCCAGCAGCGGTAAGGGGACAGGGTTTACCTACGAGCAGTACTTC
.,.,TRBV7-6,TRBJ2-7,CASSLAGRPAEQYF,TGTGCCAGCAGCTTAGCTGGCCGCCCGGCGGAGCAGTACTTC
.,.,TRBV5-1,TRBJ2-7,CASRLPGPPYEQYF,TGCGCCAGCAGGTTGCCGGGGCCTCCCTACGAGCAGTACTTC
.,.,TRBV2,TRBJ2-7,CATPGVSEQYF,TGTGCCACCCCAGGGGTGAGCGAGCAGTACTTC
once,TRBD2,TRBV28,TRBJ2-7,CASSKIAGVDF,TGTGCCAGCAGTAAGATAGCGGGAGTCGACTTC
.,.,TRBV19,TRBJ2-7,CASSMDLRQNYEQYF,TGTGCCAGTAGTATGGATCTGCGACAGAACTACGAGCAGTACTTC
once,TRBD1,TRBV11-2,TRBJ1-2,CASSFPTGGRPYGYTF,TGTGCCAGCAGCTTTCCGACAGGGGGCCGGCCCTATGGCTACACCTTC
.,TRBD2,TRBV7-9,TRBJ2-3,CASSLGRTSGLGSTDTQYF,TGTGCCAGCAGCTTAGGGCGGACTAGCGGTTTGGGGAGCACAGATACGCAGTATTTT
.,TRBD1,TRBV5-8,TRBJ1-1,CASSSLQGAHTEAFF,TGTGCCAGCAGCTCTTTACAGGGGGCGCACACTGAAGCTTTCTTT
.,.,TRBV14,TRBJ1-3,CASSHPGRRTIYF,TGTGCCAGCAGCCACCCAGGCCGCCGGACCATATATTTT
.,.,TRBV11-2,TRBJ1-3,CASSFGSDSRRGTIYF,TGTGCCAGCAGCTTTGGGTCGGACAGCCGACGGGGCACCATATATTTT
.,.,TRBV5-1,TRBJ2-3,CASRLGLNEDTQYF,TGCGCCAGCAGGTTGGGGCTGAATGAAGATACGCAGTATTTT
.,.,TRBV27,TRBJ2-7,CASRSGNVNYEQYF,TGTGCCAGCAGGTCTGGGAATGTTAACTACGAGCAGTACTTC
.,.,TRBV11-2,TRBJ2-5,CASRRPGLARGTQYF,TGTGCCAGCAGGCGACCGGGACTCGCCAGAGGGACCCAGTACTTC